These 19 T cell receptor beta chains were all obtained from the same sample, sequenced in a study of blood T cell repertoires in COVID-19. Sequencing was performed with immunoSEQ multiplex PCR; in TCRdb, only in-frame clones are kept and a portion is missing. The sample has about 160,000 clones, roughly 90% seen once; the top ten hold 3.5% to 5%. Sequenced material: peripheral blood. These receptors all come from a woman aged 55-69 years with active or convalescent COVID-19.

The count of this clone is one. V and J are TRBV19 and TRBJ1-1, with D unresolved. Germline V gene sequence: CDR1 LNHDA, CDR2 SQIVND (reference sequence). Trimming left V 6 bases short and J 4 bases short, with 12 bases between. The CDR3 length is 13 residues. CDR3 coding DNA: TGTGCCAGTAGCTTACAAGATCTCACTGAAGCTTTCTTT. It specifies CASSLQDLTEAFF.

The chain is built from TRBV3-1 (or the pseudogene TRBV3-2) and TRBJ1-5; 7 bases agree with TRBD1. Germline V gene sequence: CDR1 LGHDT, CDR2 YNNKEL (reference sequence). V was pared by 4 bases and J by 5 bases, with 8 bases of the junction left unmatched. The CDR3 totals 15 residues. The CDR3 DNA follows: TGTGCCAGCAGCCCGTCCGGGACAGAGGATCAGCCCCAGCATTTT. This translates into CASSPSGTEDQPQHF.

The V call is TRBV7-6, the J call TRBJ2-5; TRBD2 aligns across 14 bases. From germline, CDR1 is SGHVS and CDR2 FNYEAQ. V lost 5 bases, J lost 3 bases, and 8 bases stayed unmatched. The CDR3 runs to 17 residues. The CDR3 here is CASSGWTSGGRKETQYF. In DNA form, the CDR3 reads TGTGCCAGCAGCGGATGGACTAGCGGGGGGAGGAAAGAGACCCAGTACTTC.

This chain uses TRBV5-1 with TRBJ2-1, with TRBD2 matching 9 bases. Germline values: CDR1 SGHRS, CDR2 YFSETQ. J was trimmed by 0 bases and V by 5 bases; bases with no gene match: 3. CDR3 size: 15 residues. The CDR3 DNA sequence: TGCGCCAGCAGTCAGCGGGGGGACTCCTACAATGAGCAGTTCTTC. This sequence encodes CASSQRGDSYNEQFF.

CDR3 DNA: TGTGCCAGCAGTGAAGGATCAGGGAACAATCAGCCCCAGCATTTT. Residues: CASSEGSGNNQPQHF. This chain connects TRBV2 to TRBJ1-5; a possible D gene is TRBD1 (5 bases). V dropped 1 base and J dropped 3 bases, with 10 bases sitting between them. Per germline, CDR1 SNHLY and CDR2 FYNNEI. This CDR3 spans 15 amino acids.

The chain uses TRBV4-3 and TRBJ2-1; no clear D. V was pared by 0 bases and J by 4 bases, with 7 bases between. The CDR3 has 14 residues. The germline V gene has CDR1 LGHNA and CDR2 YSLEER. CDR3 loop: CASSQEGLYNEQFF. The CDR3 DNA follows: TGCGCCAGCAGCCAAGAGGGCCTGTACAATGAGCAGTTCTTC.

The chain employs TRBV4-3 and TRBJ2-2; 8 bases match TRBD1. With V trimmed by 6 bases and J by 5 bases, 5 bases remained unmatched. Germline V gene sequence: CDR1 LGHNA, CDR2 YSLEER. The CDR3 has 14 amino acids. The CDR3 sequence is CASRLDRATGELFF. The CDR3 region has the DNA TGCGCCAGCAGGCTGGACAGGGCTACCGGGGAGCTGTTTTTT.

The V and J genes are TRBV5-4 and TRBJ1-2, with D possibly being TRBD1 (5 bases). The CDR3 contains 13 residues. CDR1 and CDR2 from the germline V gene are SGHNT and YYREEE (reference sequence). Trimming cost V 4 bases and J 3 bases, with 10 bases left between them. CDR3 in DNA: TGTGCCAGCAGCCCGGGCAGGGACTATGGCTACACCTTC. It encodes CASSPGRDYGYTF.

The chain recombines TRBV7-9 with TRBJ2-7, with 10 bases fitting TRBD2. V gave up 5 bases and J gave up 3 bases; unmatched junction bases: 4. Germline values: CDR1 SEHNR, CDR2 FQNEAQ (reference sequence). CDR3 length equals 14 residues. CDR3 protein: CASSLLAGHYEQYF. CDR3 nucleotides: TGTGCCAGCAGCCTACTAGCGGGGCACTACGAGCAGTACTTC. The variable domain in full, with the rest retrieved from reference TRBV7-9 and TRBJ2-7, is DTGVSQNPRHKITKRGQNVTFRCDPISEHNRLYWYRQTLGQGPEFLTYFQNEAQLEKSRLLSDRFSAERPKGSFSTLEIQRTEQGDSAMYLCASSLLAGHYEQYFGPGTRLTVT.

V and J are TRBV19 and TRBJ1-5; D is ambiguous. The CDR3 is made up of 13 amino acids. The V end was cut by 6 bases, the J end by 2 bases, with 8 bases between. Germline CDR1 LNHDA, CDR2 SQIVND (reference sequence). As DNA, the CDR3 is TGTGCCAGTAGCGACACCCGCAATCAGCCCCAGCATTTT. Translation gives CASSDTRNQPQHF.

The J gene is TRBJ1-2, the V gene TRBV18; D is unclear. Germline V CDR1 and CDR2: KGHSH, LQKENI. V dropped 2 bases and J dropped 0 bases, with 10 bases sitting between them. This CDR3 is built from 15 residues. For the CDR3, the DNA is TGTGCCAGCTCACCATCGGGCGGGTCTAACTATGGCTACACCTTC. Translation: CASSPSGGSNYGYTF. Based on the CDR3 plus reference TRBV18 and TRBJ1-2, the full variable domain is NAGVMQNPRHLVRRRGQEARLRCSPMKGHSHVYWYRQLPEEGLKFMVYLQKENIIDESGMPKERFSAEFPKEGPSILRIQQVVRGDSAAYFCASSPSGGSNYGYTFGSGTRLTVV.

The chain recombines TRBV7-9 with TRBJ1-1; D uncertain. V dropped 3 bases and J dropped 5 bases, with 13 bases sitting between them. This CDR3 spans 14 amino acids. Germline V CDR1 and CDR2: SEHNR, FQNEAQ (reference sequence). Here the CDR3 DNA reads TGTGCCAGCAGCTTCGGCGGGTCCCCTACTGAAGCTTTCTTT. Encoded protein: CASSFGGSPTEAFF.

The chain links TRBV6-5 to TRBJ1-3; the match to TRBD1 covers 7 bases. The CDR3 loop spans 15 amino acids. CDR1 and CDR2 (germline): MNHEY, SVGAGI. The V and J ends lost 4 bases and 2 bases, in that order; junction bases with no gene match: 5. The CDR3 sequence: CASSSSGGPGNTIYF. The CDR3 bases are TGTGCCAGCAGTTCTTCAGGGGGACCTGGAAACACCATATATTTT.

This chain joins TRBV7-2 and TRBJ2-2, with D hard to call. Trimming removed 7 bases from V and 4 bases from J, with 13 bases in between. CDR3 length: 14 residues. CDR1 is SGHTA and CDR2 is FQGNSA in the germline V gene. In DNA form, the CDR3 reads TGTGCCAGCAAGGAGACGGAACTCACCGGGGAGCTGTTTTTT. Translation: CASKETELTGELFF. The full variable domain, rest sourced from reference TRBV7-2 and TRBJ2-2, is GAGVSQSPSNKVTEKGKDVELRCDPISGHTALYWYRQSLGQGLEFLIYFQGNSAPDKSGLPSDRFSAERTGGSVSTLTIQRTQQEDSAVYLCASKETELTGELFFGEGSRLTVL.

The rearrangement joins TRBV6-5 to TRBJ1-2; D remains unclear. The CDR3 has 12 residues. V shed 6 bases and J shed 0 bases, with 5 bases lying between them. Germline V CDR1 and CDR2: MNHEY, SVGAGI. The CDR3, as DNA: TGTGCCAGCAGACAGACTAACTATGGCTACACCTTC. It yields the protein CASRQTNYGYTF.

Only one count was recorded for this clone. The J gene is TRBJ1-1, the V gene TRBV27; 7 bases are a match to TRBD1. Germline V gene data show CDR1 as MNHEY and CDR2 as SMNVEV (reference sequence). Unmatched junction bases numbered 10, after V lost 6 bases and J lost 6 bases. The CDR3 runs to 14 residues. The CDR3 region is CASSLQGEVAEAFF. CDR3 DNA: TGTGCCAGCAGCCTCCAGGGGGAAGTCGCTGAAGCTTTCTTT.

The chain has TRBV5-1 and TRBJ1-1; possible D gene TRBD1, 6 bases. CDR3 size: 15 residues. CDR1 and CDR2 from the germline V gene are SGHRS and YFSETQ. Trimming took 4 bases from V and 0 from J, leaving 13 bases between them. The CDR3 region has the DNA TGCGCCAGCAGCCCACAGGGCGGTATGAACACTGAAGCTTTCTTT. Protein sequence: CASSPQGGMNTEAFF.

The V gene is TRBV7-6, the J gene TRBJ2-1; 8 positions match TRBD2. Germline CDR1 SGHVS, CDR2 FNYEAQ. This CDR3 spans 17 amino acids. The J segment lost 0 bases and the V segment lost 2 bases, leaving 6 bases of the junction unmatched. This CDR3 reads CASSLRERGSSYNEQFF. The DNA for the CDR3 is TGTGCCAGCAGCTTACGAGAGCGGGGGAGCTCCTACAATGAGCAGTTCTTC.

The chain couples TRBV5-1 to TRBJ1-4; D is unclear. V dropped 0 bases and J dropped 4 bases, with 10 bases sitting between them. This CDR3 is built from 15 residues. Per germline, CDR1 SGHRS and CDR2 YFSETQ. This CDR3 is CASSLARQINEKLFF. The CDR3 DNA is TGCGCCAGCAGCTTGGCCAGGCAGATTAATGAAAAACTGTTTTTT.